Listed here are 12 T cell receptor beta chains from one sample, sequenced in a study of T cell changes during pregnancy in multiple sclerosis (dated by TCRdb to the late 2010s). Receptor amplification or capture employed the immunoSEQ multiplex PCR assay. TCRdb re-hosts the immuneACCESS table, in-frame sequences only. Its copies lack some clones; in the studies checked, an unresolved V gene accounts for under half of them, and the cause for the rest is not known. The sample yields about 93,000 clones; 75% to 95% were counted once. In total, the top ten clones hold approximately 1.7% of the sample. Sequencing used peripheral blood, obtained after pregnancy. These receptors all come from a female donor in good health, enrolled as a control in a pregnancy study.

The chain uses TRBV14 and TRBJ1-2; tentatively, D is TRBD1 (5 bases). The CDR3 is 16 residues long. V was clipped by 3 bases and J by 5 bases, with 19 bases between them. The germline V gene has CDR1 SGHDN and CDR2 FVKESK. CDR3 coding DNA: TGTGCCAGCAGCCAGCAGGCAGGGCTGGTCGGGTATGGCTACACCTTC. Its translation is CASSQQAGLVGYGYTF.

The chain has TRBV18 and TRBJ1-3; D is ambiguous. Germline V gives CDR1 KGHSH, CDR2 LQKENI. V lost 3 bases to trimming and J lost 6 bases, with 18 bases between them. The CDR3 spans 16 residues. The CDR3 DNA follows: TGTGCCAGCTCACCCCGCTACGGAGGGTTGGAAAACACCATATATTTT. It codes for CASSPRYGGLENTIYF.

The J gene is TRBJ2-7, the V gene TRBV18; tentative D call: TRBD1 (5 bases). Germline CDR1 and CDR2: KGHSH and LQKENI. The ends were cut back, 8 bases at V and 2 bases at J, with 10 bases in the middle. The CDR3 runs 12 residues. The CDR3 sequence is CASHQGAYEQYF. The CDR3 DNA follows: TGTGCCAGCCATCAGGGCGCCTACGAGCAGTACTTC.

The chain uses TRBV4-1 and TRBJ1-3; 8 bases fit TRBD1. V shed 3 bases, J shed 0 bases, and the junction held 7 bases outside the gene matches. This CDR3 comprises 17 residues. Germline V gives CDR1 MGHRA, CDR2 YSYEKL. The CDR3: CASSQGRQGLSGNTIYF. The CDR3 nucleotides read TGCGCCAGCAGCCAGGGAAGACAGGGGCTCTCTGGAAACACCATATATTTT.

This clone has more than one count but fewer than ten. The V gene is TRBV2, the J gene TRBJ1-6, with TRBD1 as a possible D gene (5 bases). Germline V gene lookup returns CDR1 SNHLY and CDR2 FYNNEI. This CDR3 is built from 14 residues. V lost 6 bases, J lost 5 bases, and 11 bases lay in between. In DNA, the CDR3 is TGTGCCAGCAGGGTGTTAGGGGATAATTCACCCCTCCACTTT. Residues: CASRVLGDNSPLHF.

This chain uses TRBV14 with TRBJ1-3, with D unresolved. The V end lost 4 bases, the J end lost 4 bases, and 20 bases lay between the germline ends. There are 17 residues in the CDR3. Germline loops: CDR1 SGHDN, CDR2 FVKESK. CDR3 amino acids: CASSRTPRPTIGNTIYF. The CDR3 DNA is TGTGCCAGCAGCCGTACCCCCAGGCCGACGATCGGAAACACCATATATTTT. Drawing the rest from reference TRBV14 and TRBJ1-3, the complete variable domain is EAGVTQFPSHSVIEKGQTVTLRCDPISGHDNLYWYRRVMGKEIKFLLHFVKESKQDESGMPNNRFLAERTGGTYSTLKVQPAELEDSGVYFCASSRTPRPTIGNTIYFGEGSWLTVV.

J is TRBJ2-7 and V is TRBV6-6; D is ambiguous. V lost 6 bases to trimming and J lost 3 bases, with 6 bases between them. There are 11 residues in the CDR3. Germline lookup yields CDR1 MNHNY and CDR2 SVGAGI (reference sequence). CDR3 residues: CASSPSYEQYF. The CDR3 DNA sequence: TGTGCCAGCAGCCCCAGCTACGAGCAGTACTTC.

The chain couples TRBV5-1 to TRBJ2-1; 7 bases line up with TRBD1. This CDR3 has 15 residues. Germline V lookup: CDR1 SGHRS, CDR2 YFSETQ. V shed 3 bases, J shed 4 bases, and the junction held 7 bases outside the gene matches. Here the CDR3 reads CASSSAGTEYNEQFF. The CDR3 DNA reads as TGCGCCAGCAGCTCTGCCGGGACAGAATACAATGAGCAGTTCTTC.

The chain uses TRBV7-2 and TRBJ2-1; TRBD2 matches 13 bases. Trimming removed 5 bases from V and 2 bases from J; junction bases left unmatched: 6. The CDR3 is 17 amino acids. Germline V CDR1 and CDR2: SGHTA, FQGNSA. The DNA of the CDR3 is TGTGCCAGCAGCGGACCGGGACTAGCGGGGACCTACAATGAGCAGTTCTTC. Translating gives CASSGPGLAGTYNEQFF.

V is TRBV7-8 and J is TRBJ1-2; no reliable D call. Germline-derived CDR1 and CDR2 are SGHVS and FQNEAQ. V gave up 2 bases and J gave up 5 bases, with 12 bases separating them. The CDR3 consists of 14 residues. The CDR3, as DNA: TGTGCCAGCAGCTTAAACGCCGGAGCATATGGCTACACCTTC. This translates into CASSLNAGAYGYTF.

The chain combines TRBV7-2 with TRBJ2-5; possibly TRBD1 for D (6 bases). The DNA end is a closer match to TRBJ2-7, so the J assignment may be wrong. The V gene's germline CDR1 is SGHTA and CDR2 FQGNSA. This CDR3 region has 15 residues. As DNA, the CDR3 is TGTGCCAGCAGCCGAACGTCAGGGGCCTCCTACGAGCAGTACTTC. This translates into CASSRTSGASYEQYF.

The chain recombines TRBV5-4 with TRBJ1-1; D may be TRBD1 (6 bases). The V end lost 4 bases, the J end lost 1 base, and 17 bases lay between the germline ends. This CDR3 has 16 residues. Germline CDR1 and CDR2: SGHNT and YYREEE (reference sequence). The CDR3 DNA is TGTGCCAGCAGCCCTGGGGGGGGCAGCGGGAACACTGAAGCTTTCTTT. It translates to CASSPGGGSGNTEAFF.